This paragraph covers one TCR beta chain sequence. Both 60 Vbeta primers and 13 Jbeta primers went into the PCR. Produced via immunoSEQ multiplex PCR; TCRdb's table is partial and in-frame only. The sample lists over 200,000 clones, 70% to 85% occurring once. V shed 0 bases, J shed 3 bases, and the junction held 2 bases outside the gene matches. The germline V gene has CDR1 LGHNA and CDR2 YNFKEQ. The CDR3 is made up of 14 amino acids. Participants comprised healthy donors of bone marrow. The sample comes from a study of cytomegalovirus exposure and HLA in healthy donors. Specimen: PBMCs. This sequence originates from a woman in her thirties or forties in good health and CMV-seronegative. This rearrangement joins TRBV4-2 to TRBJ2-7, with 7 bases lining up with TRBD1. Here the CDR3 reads CASSQDRGNYEQYF. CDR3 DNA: TGTGCCAGCAGCCAAGACAGGGGGAACTACGAGCAGTACTTC.